One sample yielded the 26 T cell receptor beta chains listed below, sequenced in a study of T cell responses to AZD1222 COVID-19 vaccine. The repertoire was sequenced with immunoSEQ multiplex PCR; TCRdb's copy has only in-frame clones and lacks some. The table shows 150,000 to 160,000 clones, with about 90% occurring only once. This specimen was peripheral blood, taken on day 0 of MenACWY control vaccination. All receptors come from an adult in good health.

The rearrangement links TRBV11-3 to TRBJ2-7; 8 bases match TRBD1. This CDR3 comprises 15 residues. CDR1 and CDR2 from the germline V gene are SGHNT and YENEEA. The V gene end was trimmed by 5 bases and the J gene end by 4 bases; junction bases not matched to a gene: 10. The DNA for the CDR3 is TGTGCCAGCAGCGCCGGAGGGGACAGGAGTTACGAGCAGTACTTC. Its translation: CASSAGGDRSYEQYF.

This clone was counted a single time. The chain couples TRBV10-3 to TRBJ1-5; 8 bases are shared with TRBD1. Per the germline V gene, CDR1 is ENHRY and CDR2 is SYGVKD. V trimming: 3 bases; J trimming: 4 bases; junction bases outside the gene matches: 8. The CDR3 loop spans 16 amino acids. The CDR3 DNA reads as TGTGCCATCAGTGAACCTGGACAGGGCCCTAATCAGCCCCAGCATTTT. Translation: CAISEPGQGPNQPQHF.

This clone was found once. This sequence joins TRBV21-1 and TRBJ2-2; TRBD1, the table's D call, was not compared with the DNA. TRBV21-1 is labeled a pseudogene. The CDR3 contains 10 residues. CDR3 sequence: CASPTGELFF. The CDR3 DNA is TGTGCCAGTCCAACCGGGGAGCTGTTTTTT.

This chain joins TRBV5-4 and TRBJ1-5, with 7 bases identical to TRBD1. The trim removed 2 bases at V and 4 bases at J, leaving 3 bases unmatched. From germline, CDR1 is SGHNT and CDR2 YYREEE (reference sequence). The CDR3 spans 14 residues. The CDR3 protein is CASSFQGDNQPQHF. CDR3 in DNA: TGTGCCAGCAGCTTTCAGGGGGATAATCAGCCCCAGCATTTT.

J is TRBJ2-3 and V is TRBV5-1; TRBD2 agrees at 7 bases. Per germline, CDR1 SGHRS and CDR2 YFSETQ. The length of the CDR3 is 16 residues. Trimming removed 1 base from V and 1 base from J; junction bases left unmatched: 6. CDR3 in amino acids: CASSLMVAGGTDTQYF. CDR3 coding DNA: TGCGCCAGCAGCTTGATGGTTGCGGGGGGCACAGATACGCAGTATTTT.

V usage is TRBV19 and J usage is TRBJ1-5; tentative D call: TRBD1 (5 bases). The germline V gene encodes CDR1 LNHDA and CDR2 SQIVND (reference sequence). The ends were cut back, 9 bases at V and 0 bases at J, with 12 bases in the middle. The CDR3 is made up of 14 amino acids. The CDR3 region has the DNA TGTGCCAGCCAGGGATTCTATAGCAATCAGCCCCAGCATTTT. Residues: CASQGFYSNQPQHF.

The V and J genes are TRBV7-8 and TRBJ2-7, with a weak D call TRBD2 (6 bases). The V end was cut by 3 bases, the J end by 0 bases, with 12 bases between. This CDR3 region has 15 residues. Germline V gene sequence: CDR1 SGHVS, CDR2 FQNEAQ. CDR3 bases: TGTGCCAGCAGCTTCCGGGACTGGAGCTCCTACGAGCAGTACTTC. Protein: CASSFRDWSSYEQYF.

The chain joins TRBV6-2 or TRBV6-3 to TRBJ1-2; TRBD1 is a possible D gene (6 bases). Germline loops: CDR1 MNHEY, CDR2 SVGEGT. Trimming pared 1 base from V and 0 bases from J, leaving 12 bases between. This CDR3 is built from 16 residues. CDR3 sequence reads: CASSYFGGTSNYGYTF. As DNA, the CDR3 is TGTGCCAGCAGTTACTTTGGCGGGACATCTAACTATGGCTACACCTTC.

The rearrangement joins TRBV9 to TRBJ2-2; the match to TRBD1 covers 7 bases. Germline-derived CDR1 and CDR2 are SGDLS and YYNGEE. This CDR3 is built from 14 residues. The J segment lost 6 bases and the V segment lost 4 bases, leaving 6 bases of the junction unmatched. The DNA of the CDR3 is TGTGCCAGCAGCTACGGACAGGCGGCCGGGGAGCTGTTTTTT. Translation gives CASSYGQAAGELFF. Based on the CDR3 plus reference TRBV9 and TRBJ2-2, the full variable domain is DSGVTQTPKHLITATGQRVTLRCSPRSGDLSVYWYQQSLDQGLQFLIQYYNGEERAKGNILERFSAQQFPDLHSELNLSSLELGDSALYFCASSYGQAAGELFFGEGSRLTVL.

The J gene is TRBJ1-1, the V gene TRBV18, with a possible D match to TRBD1 (5 bases). V lost 2 bases to trimming and J lost 1 base, with 8 bases between them. Germline CDR1 KGHSH, CDR2 LQKENI. This CDR3 has 14 amino acids. CDR3 region: CASSPDRSNTEAFF. The CDR3 DNA sequence: TGTGCCAGCTCACCAGACAGATCGAACACTGAAGCTTTCTTT.

This clone was seen only once. The rearrangement uses TRBV19 and TRBJ2-7; the D is unclear. There are 14 residues in the CDR3. The germline V gene encodes CDR1 LNHDA and CDR2 SQIVND (reference sequence). Deletions cut 7 bases from V and 1 base from J, with 14 bases between. The CDR3 bases are TGTGCCAGTACCCCTAAATCTGGTTCCTACGAGCAGTACTTC. Its protein is CASTPKSGSYEQYF.

The chain employs TRBV6-1 and TRBJ1-6; a possible D gene is TRBD1 (5 bases). Per the germline V gene, CDR1 is MNHNS and CDR2 is SASEGT. The length of the CDR3 is 16 residues. V lost 0 bases and J lost 2, with 8 bases in between. CDR3 DNA: TGTGCCAGCAGTGAAGCAGAGGGGACCTATAATTCACCCCTCCACTTT. Protein: CASSEAEGTYNSPLHF.

This chain links TRBV28 with TRBJ1-4, with D uncertain. The CDR3 is 12 residues long. Trimming took off 6 bases at V and 8 bases at J, with 10 bases between the two ends. Germline values: CDR1 MDHEN, CDR2 SYDVKM. Written as DNA, the CDR3 is TGTGCCAGCAGCCTGGTTAGAGAAAAACTGTTTTTT. Translated, it gives CASSLVREKLFF.

The CDR3 nucleotides are TGTGCCAGCAGTGATTACGAGCAGTACTTC. This translates into CASSDYEQYF. The gene calls are TRBV2 and TRBJ2-7; D remains ambiguous. CDR3 length equals 10 residues. Germline V gives CDR1 SNHLY, CDR2 FYNNEI. V lost 3 bases to trimming and J lost 4 bases, with 1 base between them.

The CDR3 coding sequence is TGTGCCAGCACCGCAAGACGGGGGTATGGCAAAAACATTCAGTACTTC. It specifies CASTARRGYGKNIQYF. V usage is TRBV13 and J usage is TRBJ2-4; weak D call: TRBD2 (6 bases). The CDR3 has 16 residues. CDR1 and CDR2 from the germline V gene are PRHDT and FYEKMQ (reference sequence). V was pared by 7 bases and J by 3 bases, with 19 bases between.

The chain joins TRBV5-5 to TRBJ1-2, with no clear D. The CDR3 covers 14 residues. Germline V gene data show CDR1 as SGHKS and CDR2 as YYEKEE (reference sequence). Between the trimmed V and J ends, which lost 4 bases and 8 bases, there was a span of 18 bases. The CDR3 coding sequence is TGTGCCAGCAGCACCACGACGGCACGGCGGGGCTACACCTTC. Amino acids: CASSTTTARRGYTF.

The chain has TRBV5-5 and TRBJ2-1, with D hard to call. The CDR3 is 12 amino acids. Deletions cut 0 bases from V and 5 bases from J, with 3 bases between. In germline, CDR1 is SGHKS, CDR2 YYEKEE (reference sequence). The CDR3 loop reads CASSLGDNEQFF. The CDR3 region has the DNA TGTGCCAGCAGCTTGGGGGACAATGAGCAGTTCTTC.

The chain employs TRBV19 and TRBJ2-2; D is uncertain. Germline lookup yields CDR1 LNHDA and CDR2 SQIVND (reference sequence). The CDR3 covers 14 residues. The V end was cut by 7 bases, the J end by 2 bases, with 11 bases between. The CDR3 sequence: CASTGSNNTGELFF. The CDR3, as DNA: TGTGCCAGTACGGGTTCAAACAACACCGGGGAGCTGTTTTTT. Together with reference TRBV19 and TRBJ2-2, the CDR3 gives the full variable domain: DGGITQSPKYLFRKEGQNVTLSCEQNLNHDAMYWYRQDPGQGLRLIYYSQIVNDFQKGDIAEGYSVSREKKESFPLTVTSAQKNPTAFYLCASTGSNNTGELFFGEGSRLTVL.

CDR3 DNA: TGTGCCAGCTCACCACCAGCGGGGCTCCCAGATACGCAGTATTTT. It yields the protein CASSPPAGLPDTQYF. This rearrangement joins TRBV18 to TRBJ2-3, with TRBD2 matching 7 bases. CDR1 and CDR2 (germline): KGHSH, LQKENI. Trimming removed 0 bases from V and 4 bases from J; junction bases left unmatched: 4. The CDR3 covers 15 residues.

V is TRBV3-1 (or the pseudogene TRBV3-2) and J is TRBJ1-1; D gene ambiguous. The germline gives CDR1 LGHDT, CDR2 YNNKEL (reference sequence). V was clipped by 4 bases and J by 0 bases, with 6 bases between them. The CDR3 runs 13 residues. DNA for the CDR3: TGTGCCAGCAGCCTTACTTTGAACACTGAAGCTTTCTTT. This codes for CASSLTLNTEAFF.

The rearrangement uses TRBV27 and TRBJ1-1, with D unresolved. Germline V gene lookup returns CDR1 MNHEY and CDR2 SMNVEV (reference sequence). There are 13 residues in the CDR3. V was pared by 7 bases and J by 1 base, with 10 bases between. In DNA form, the CDR3 reads TGTGCCAGCAACCTTGGTCGGAACACTGAAGCTTTCTTT. It yields the protein CASNLGRNTEAFF.

This clone was seen just once. The chain carries TRBV6-5 and TRBJ1-5; D unresolved. The ends were cut back, 2 bases at V and 0 bases at J, with 8 bases in the middle. Germline V gene sequence: CDR1 MNHEY, CDR2 SVGAGI. This CDR3 is built from 15 residues. The CDR3 sequence is CASSYGSPSNQPQHF. In nucleotides, the CDR3 is TGTGCCAGCAGTTACGGTTCCCCTAGCAATCAGCCCCAGCATTTT.

This clone was observed a few times. CDR3 loop: CASSLALGQPNQPQHF. The CDR3, as DNA: TGTGCCAGCTCCCTGGCTTTAGGACAGCCAAATCAGCCCCAGCATTTT. This sequence joins TRBV18 and TRBJ1-5, with D possibly matching TRBD1 (6 bases). Trimming stripped 6 bases from V and 4 bases from J, with 19 bases between. Germline V gene data show CDR1 as KGHSH and CDR2 as LQKENI. The CDR3 loop spans 16 amino acids.

The chain has TRBV7-6 and TRBJ2-6; D is ambiguous. This CDR3 region has 13 residues. Germline V gives CDR1 SGHVS, CDR2 FNYEAQ. Trimming removed 5 bases at V and 2 bases at J, with 4 bases between. The CDR3 DNA reads TGTGCCAGCAGCAAAACTGGGGCCAACGTCCTGACTTTC. Amino acid sequence: CASSKTGANVLTF.

The chain uses TRBV11-3 and TRBJ2-7; D is perhaps TRBD1 (5 bases). Germline values: CDR1 SGHNT, CDR2 YENEEA. This CDR3 has 12 residues. V was cut by 1 base and J by 5 bases, with 6 bases left in between. The CDR3, as DNA: TGTGCCAGCAGCTTAGGCAGGGACGAGCAGTACTTC. It yields the protein CASSLGRDEQYF.

This rearrangement joins TRBV15 to TRBJ1-5; no clear D. Germline-derived CDR1 and CDR2 are LNHNV and YYDKDF (reference sequence). This CDR3 is built from 16 residues. Trimming pared 1 base from V and 9 bases from J, leaving 19 bases between. The CDR3 protein is CATSRATGVRFGPQHF. CDR3 nucleotide sequence: TGTGCCACCAGCAGAGCAACCGGGGTACGCTTTGGGCCCCAGCATTTT.